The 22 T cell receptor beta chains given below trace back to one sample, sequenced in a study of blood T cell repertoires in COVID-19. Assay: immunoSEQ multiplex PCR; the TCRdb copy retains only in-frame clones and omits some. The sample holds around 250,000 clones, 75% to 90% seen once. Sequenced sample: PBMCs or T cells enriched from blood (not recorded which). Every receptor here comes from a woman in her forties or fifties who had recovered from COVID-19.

CDR3 DNA: TGTGCCAGCAGCCCTGGGACAGGGGGTTTTCAGCCCCAGCATTTT. This encodes CASSPGTGGFQPQHF. The chain links TRBV28 to TRBJ1-5, with 11 bases lining up with TRBD1. After removal of 6 bases from V and 6 bases from J, the junction contained 7 bases not matched to a gene. CDR3 size: 15 residues. From germline, CDR1 is MDHEN and CDR2 SYDVKM.

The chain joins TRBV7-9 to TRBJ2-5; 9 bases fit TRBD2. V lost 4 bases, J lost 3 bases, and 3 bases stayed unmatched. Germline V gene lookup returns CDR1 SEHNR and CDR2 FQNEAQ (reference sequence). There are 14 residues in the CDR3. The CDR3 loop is CASSSSGGKETQYF. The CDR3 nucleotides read TGTGCCAGCAGCTCAAGCGGGGGGAAAGAGACCCAGTACTTC.

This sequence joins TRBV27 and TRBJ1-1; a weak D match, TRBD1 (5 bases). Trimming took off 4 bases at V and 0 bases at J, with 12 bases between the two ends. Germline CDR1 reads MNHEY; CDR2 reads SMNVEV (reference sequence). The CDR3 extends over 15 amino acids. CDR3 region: CASSSVGGMNTEAFF. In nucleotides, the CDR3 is TGTGCCAGCAGTTCCGTCGGGGGGATGAACACTGAAGCTTTCTTT.

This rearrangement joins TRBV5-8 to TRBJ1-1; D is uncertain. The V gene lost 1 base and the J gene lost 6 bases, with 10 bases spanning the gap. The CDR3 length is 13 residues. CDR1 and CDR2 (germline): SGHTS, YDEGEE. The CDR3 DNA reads TGTGCCAGCAGCTTGCGGGGTCAAGCTGAAGCTTTCTTT. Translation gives CASSLRGQAEAFF.

The CDR3 region is CASSVDRGRNEKLFF. In DNA, the CDR3 is TGTGCCAGCAGCGTAGACAGGGGACGAAATGAAAAACTGTTTTTT. The chain carries TRBV7-2 and TRBJ1-4, with 8 positions matching TRBD1. The CDR3 runs to 15 residues. V shed 5 bases and J 5 bases; nucleotides not matched to a gene: 7. The germline V gene encodes CDR1 SGHTA and CDR2 FQGNSA.

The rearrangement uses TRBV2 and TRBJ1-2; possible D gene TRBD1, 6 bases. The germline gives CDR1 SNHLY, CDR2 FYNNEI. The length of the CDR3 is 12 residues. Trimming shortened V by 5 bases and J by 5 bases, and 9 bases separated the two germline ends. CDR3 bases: TGTGCCAGCAGTCTACAGGGTTATGGCTACACCTTC. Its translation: CASSLQGYGYTF.

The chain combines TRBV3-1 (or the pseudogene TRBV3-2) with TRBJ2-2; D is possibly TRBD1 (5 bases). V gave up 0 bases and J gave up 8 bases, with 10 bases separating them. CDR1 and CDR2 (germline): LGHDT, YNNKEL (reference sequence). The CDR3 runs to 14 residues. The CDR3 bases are TGTGCCAGCAGCCAAGACGACAGAGTAGGGGAGCTGTTTTTT. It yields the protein CASSQDDRVGELFF.

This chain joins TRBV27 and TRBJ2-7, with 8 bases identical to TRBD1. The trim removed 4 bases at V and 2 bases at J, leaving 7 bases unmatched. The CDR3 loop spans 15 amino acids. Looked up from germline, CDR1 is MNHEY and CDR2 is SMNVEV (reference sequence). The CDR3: CASSYGGQVTYEQYF. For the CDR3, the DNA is TGTGCCAGCAGTTATGGGGGACAGGTCACCTACGAGCAGTACTTC.

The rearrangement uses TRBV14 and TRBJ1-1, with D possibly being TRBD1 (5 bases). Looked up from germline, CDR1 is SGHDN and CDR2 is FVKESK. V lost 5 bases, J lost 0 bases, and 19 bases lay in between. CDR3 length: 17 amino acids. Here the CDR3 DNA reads TGTGCCAGCAGCAGTCAGCGGGGGACGGGCGTGAACACTGAAGCTTTCTTT. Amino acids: CASSSQRGTGVNTEAFF. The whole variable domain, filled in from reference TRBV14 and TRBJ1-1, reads EAGVTQFPSHSVIEKGQTVTLRCDPISGHDNLYWYRRVMGKEIKFLLHFVKESKQDESGMPNNRFLAERTGGTYSTLKVQPAELEDSGVYFCASSSQRGTGVNTEAFFGQGTRLTVV.

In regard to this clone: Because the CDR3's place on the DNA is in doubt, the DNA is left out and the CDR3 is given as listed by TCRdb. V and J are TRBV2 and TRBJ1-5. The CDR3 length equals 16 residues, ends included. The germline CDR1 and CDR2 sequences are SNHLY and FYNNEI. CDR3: CASSEALLGAGSPSIF.

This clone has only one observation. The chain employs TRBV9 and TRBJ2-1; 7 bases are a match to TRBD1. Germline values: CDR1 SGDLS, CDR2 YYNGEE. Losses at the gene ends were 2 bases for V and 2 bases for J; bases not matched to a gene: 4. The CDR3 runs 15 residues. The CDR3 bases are TGTGCCAGCAGCGTCACGACAGGGACCTACAATGAGCAGTTCTTC. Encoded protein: CASSVTTGTYNEQFF.

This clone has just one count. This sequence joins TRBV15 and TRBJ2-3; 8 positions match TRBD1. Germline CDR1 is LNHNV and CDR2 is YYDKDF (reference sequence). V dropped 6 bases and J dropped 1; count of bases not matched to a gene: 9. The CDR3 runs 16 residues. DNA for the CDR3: TGTGCCACCAGATCCGGACAGGGCGTACGCACAGATACGCAGTATTTT. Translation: CATRSGQGVRTDTQYF.

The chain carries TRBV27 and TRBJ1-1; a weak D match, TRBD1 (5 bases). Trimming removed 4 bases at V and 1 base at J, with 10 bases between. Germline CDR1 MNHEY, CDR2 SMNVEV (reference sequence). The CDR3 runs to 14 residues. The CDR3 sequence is CASSYGGPNTEAFF. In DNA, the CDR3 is TGTGCCAGCAGTTACGGGGGACCGAACACTGAAGCTTTCTTT.

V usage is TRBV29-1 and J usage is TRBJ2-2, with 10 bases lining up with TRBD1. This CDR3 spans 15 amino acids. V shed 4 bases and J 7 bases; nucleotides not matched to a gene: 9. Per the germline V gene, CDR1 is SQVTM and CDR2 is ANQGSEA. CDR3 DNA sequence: TGCAGCGTTGTGGGGGACAGGGGACAAGGCGGGGAGCTGTTTTTT. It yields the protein CSVVGDRGQGGELFF.

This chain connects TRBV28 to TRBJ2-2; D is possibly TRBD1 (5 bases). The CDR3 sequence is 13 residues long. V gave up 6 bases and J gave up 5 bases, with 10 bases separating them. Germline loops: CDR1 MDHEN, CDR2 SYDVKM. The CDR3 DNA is TGTGCCAGCAGATCGACAGTGACCGGGGAGCTGTTTTTT. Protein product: CASRSTVTGELFF.

CDR3 coding DNA: TGTGCCAGCAGCTTAGAGGGGCGGAATGAGCAGTTCTTC. Its translation is CASSLEGRNEQFF. The chain combines TRBV7-9 with TRBJ2-1; D is possibly TRBD1 (5 bases). V shed 1 base and J shed 7 bases, with 8 bases lying between them. The germline V gene has CDR1 SEHNR and CDR2 FQNEAQ (reference sequence). This CDR3 is 13 amino acids long.

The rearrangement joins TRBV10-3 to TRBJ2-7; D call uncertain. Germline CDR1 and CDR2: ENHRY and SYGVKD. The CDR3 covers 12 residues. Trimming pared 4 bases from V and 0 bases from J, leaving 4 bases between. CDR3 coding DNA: TGTGCCATCAGTGCCTCCTCCTACGAGCAGTACTTC. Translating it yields CAISASSYEQYF.

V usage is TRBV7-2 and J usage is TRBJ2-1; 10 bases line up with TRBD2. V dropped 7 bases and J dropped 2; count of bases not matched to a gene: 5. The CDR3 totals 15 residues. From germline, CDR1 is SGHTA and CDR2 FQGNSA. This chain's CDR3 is CASNEGLAAYNEQFF. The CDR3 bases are TGTGCCAGCAACGAAGGACTAGCGGCCTACAATGAGCAGTTCTTC.

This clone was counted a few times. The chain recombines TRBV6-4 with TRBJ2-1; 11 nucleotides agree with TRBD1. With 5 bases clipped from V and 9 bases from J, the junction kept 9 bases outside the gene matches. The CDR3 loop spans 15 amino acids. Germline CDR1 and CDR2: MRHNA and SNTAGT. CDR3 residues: CASSSSGTGGREQFF. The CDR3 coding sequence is TGTGCCAGCAGTTCTTCCGGGACAGGGGGGCGTGAGCAGTTCTTC.

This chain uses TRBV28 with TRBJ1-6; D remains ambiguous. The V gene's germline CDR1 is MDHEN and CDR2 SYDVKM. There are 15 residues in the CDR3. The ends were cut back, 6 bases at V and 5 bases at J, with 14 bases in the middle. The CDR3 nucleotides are TGTGCCAGCAGCCCCCCCGGTCGAAATAATTCACCCCTCCACTTT. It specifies CASSPPGRNNSPLHF.

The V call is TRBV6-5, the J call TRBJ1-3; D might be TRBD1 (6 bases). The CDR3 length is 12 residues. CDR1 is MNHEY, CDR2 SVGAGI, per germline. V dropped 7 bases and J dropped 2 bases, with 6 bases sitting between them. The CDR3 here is CASKGAGNTIYF. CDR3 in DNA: TGTGCCAGCAAGGGGGCTGGAAACACCATATATTTT.

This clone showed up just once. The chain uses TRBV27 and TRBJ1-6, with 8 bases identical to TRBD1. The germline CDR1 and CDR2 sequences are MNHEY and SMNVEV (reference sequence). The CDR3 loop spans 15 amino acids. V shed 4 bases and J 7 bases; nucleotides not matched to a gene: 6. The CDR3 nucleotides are TGTGCCAGCAGTTACAGGACAGGGCGGAATTCACCCCTCCACTTT. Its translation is CASSYRTGRNSPLHF.